Listed below are T cell receptor beta chains from one sample, sequenced in a study of blood T cell repertoires in COVID-19. Measured with immunoSEQ multiplex PCR; TCRdb has only the in-frame clones, and not every one. The table lists 200,000 or so clones, approximately 84% of them singletons. Specimen: peripheral blood. These TCRs come from a man older than 75 with acute or convalescent COVID-19. Each CDR3 is given with its conserved first and last residue. D genes are given only for firm matches. Some rows mark clone size as missing; the rest say once, few, many or name a class of expanded clone.

.	.	TRBJ2-1	TRBV6-2/TRBV6-3	CASSRLDNEQFF	TGTGCCAGCAGCCGACTAGACAATGAGCAGTTCTTC
TRBD2	.	TRBJ2-3	TRBV5-1	CASSLEAGATDTQYF	TGCGCCAGCAGCTTGGAAGCGGGGGCCACAGATACGCAGTATTTT
TRBD1	.	TRBJ1-6	TRBV9	CASSGTGTGAGPLHF	TGTGCCAGCAGCGGGACCGGGACAGGGGCGGGGCCCCTCCACTTT
TRBD2	.	TRBJ2-7	TRBV3-1/TRBV3-2	CASSPGTSGTYEQYF	TGTGCCAGCAGCCCCGGGACTAGCGGGACCTACGAGCAGTACTTC
.	.	TRBJ1-1	TRBV4-1	CASSQSPTGFNTEAFF	TGCGCCAGCAGCCAAAGCCCTACAGGGTTTAACACTGAAGCTTTCTTT
.	.	TRBJ1-2	TRBV28	CASSGPGRGGYGYTF	TGTGCCAGCAGTGGCCCCGGTAGGGGTGGCTATGGCTACACCTTC
.	.	TRBJ2-5	TRBV24-1	CATSDDDRTAQETQYF	TGTGCCACCAGTGATGACGACCGGACAGCACAAGAGACCCAGTACTTC
.	.	TRBJ2-7	TRBV29-1	CSVEHGQTEQYF	TGCAGCGTTGAACATGGGCAGACCGAGCAGTACTTC
TRBD2	.	TRBJ2-3	TRBV24-1	CATSDFLGSLAGGQDTQYF	TGTGCCACCAGTGATTTCTTAGGGTCGCTAGCGGGAGGCCAAGATACGCAGTATTTT
.	.	TRBJ1-1	TRBV7-9	CASSLATAGAFF	TGTGCCAGCAGCTTAGCCACGGCGGGAGCTTTCTTT
.	.	TRBJ1-2	TRBV7-9	CASSPAGETGYGYTF	TGTGCCAGCAGCCCCGCAGGGGAAACAGGCTATGGCTACACCTTC
.	.	TRBJ1-6	TRBV6-5	CASSRTGPLFSPLHF	TGTGCCAGCAGTAGAACAGGGCCCCTCTTTTCACCCCTCCACTTT
.	.	TRBJ1-1	TRBV28	CASSLRVTEAFF	TGTGCCAGCAGTTTACGTGTAACTGAAGCTTTCTTT
.	.	TRBJ1-1	TRBV19	CASSPGGSTEAFF	TGTGCCAGTAGTCCGGGAGGGTCGACTGAAGCTTTCTTT
TRBD2	.	TRBJ2-5	TRBV5-1	CASSSGGVGGLYQETQYF	TGCGCCAGCAGCTCCGGGGGGGTTGGCGGGTTGTACCAAGAGACCCAGTACTTC
.	.	TRBJ2-1	TRBV29-1	CSVNFGLLINEQFF	TGCAGCGTTAATTTTGGACTCCTCATCAATGAGCAGTTCTTC
.	.	TRBJ1-2	TRBV28	CASSFRGAKANYGYTF	TGTGCCAGCAGTTTTCGGGGGGCGAAAGCTAACTATGGCTACACCTTC
TRBD1	.	TRBJ2-5	TRBV24-1	CATSDHGTGQETQYF	TGTGCCACCAGTGATCACGGGACAGGTCAAGAGACCCAGTACTTC
TRBD2	.	TRBJ2-3	TRBV30	CAWRASGRNPDTQYF	TGTGCCTGGAGGGCTAGCGGGAGGAACCCAGATACGCAGTATTTT
.	.	TRBJ2-1	TRBV5-1	CASSPYTENEQFF	TGCGCCAGCAGCCCCTATACAGAAAATGAGCAGTTCTTC
.	few	TRBJ2-7	TRBV5-4	CASSFGPGLNEQYF	TGTGCCAGCAGCTTTGGTCCGGGACTGAACGAGCAGTACTTC
TRBD2	.	TRBJ2-7	TRBV15	CATSRGRGTSEQYF	TGTGCCACCAGCAGAGGTCGCGGGACTAGCGAGCAGTACTTC
.	.	TRBJ1-4	TRBV2	CASRPPGATNEKLFF	TGTGCCAGCAGGCCCCCGGGGGCAACTAATGAAAAACTGTTTTTT
TRBD1	.	TRBJ2-7	TRBV11-2	CASSQGQMKSYEQYF	TGTGCCAGCAGCCAGGGACAGATGAAATCCTACGAGCAGTACTTC
.	.	TRBJ2-6	TRBV9	CASSVGRGSTSGANVLTF	TGTGCCAGCAGCGTAGGGAGGGGATCGACCTCTGGGGCCAACGTCCTGACTTTC
TRBD1	.	TRBJ1-5	TRBV7-9	CATGQGNQPQHF	TGTGCCACCGGACAGGGGAATCAGCCCCAGCATTTT
.	.	TRBJ2-2	TRBV7-3	CASSLGQNTGELFF	TGTGCCAGCAGCTTAGGACAAAACACCGGGGAGCTGTTTTTT